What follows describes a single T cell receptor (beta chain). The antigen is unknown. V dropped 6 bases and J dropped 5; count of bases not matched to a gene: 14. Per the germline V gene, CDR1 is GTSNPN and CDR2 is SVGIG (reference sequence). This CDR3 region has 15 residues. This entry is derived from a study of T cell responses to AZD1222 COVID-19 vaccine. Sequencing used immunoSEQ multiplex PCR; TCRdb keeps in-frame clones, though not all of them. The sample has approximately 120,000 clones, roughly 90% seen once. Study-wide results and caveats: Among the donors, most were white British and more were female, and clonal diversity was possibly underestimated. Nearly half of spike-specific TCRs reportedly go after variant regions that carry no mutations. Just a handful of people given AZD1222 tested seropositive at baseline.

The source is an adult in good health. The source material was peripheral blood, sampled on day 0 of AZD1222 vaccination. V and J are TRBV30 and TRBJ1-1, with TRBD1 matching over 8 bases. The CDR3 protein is CACKLGQGRWTEAFF. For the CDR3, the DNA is TGTGCCTGCAAACTCGGACAGGGCCGTTGGACTGAAGCTTTCTTT.